This T cell receptor (beta chain) is drawn from a study of blood T cell repertoires in COVID-19. Study-wide background: Whether acute or convalescent, the COVID-19 samples came from the United States, Italy and Spain. The analysed material was cDNA or gDNA that came from T cells, B-cell-depleted T cells, or PBMCs.

Per germline, CDR1 KGHDR and CDR2 SFDVKD. The CDR3 has 15 amino acids. V dropped 4 bases and J dropped 3; count of bases not matched to a gene: 5. Sequencing used immunoSEQ multiplex PCR; TCRdb keeps in-frame clones, though not all of them. In the table there are about 110,000 clones, about 90% of which are singletons. Sequencing used peripheral blood. The chain recombines TRBV24-1 with TRBJ2-3; 8 bases are a match to TRBD2. The clonotype comes from a human donor in a cohort sampled during active COVID-19. The CDR3 protein is CATSDRREGTDTQYF. The CDR3 DNA is TGTGCCACCAGTGACCGCCGGGAGGGTACAGATACGCAGTATTTT.